This TCR beta chain is drawn from a study of OX40 agonist ivuxolimab in advanced cancers. Overall study findings and caveats: The study found that CD8+ T cells averaged more expanded clones than CD4+.

Clones were read by immunoSEQ multiplex PCR, and TCRdb kept only the in-frame ones, dropping some. The table shows over 80,000 clones, with more than 80% occurring only once. On this clone: What it binds is not known.

Germline CDR1 is SNHLY and CDR2 is FYNNEI. The V and J ends lost 7 bases and 6 bases, in that order; junction bases with no gene match: 18. CDR3 length: 19 amino acids. Patients with a history of autoimmune disease or on systemic immunosuppression were excluded. This clonotype was obtained from an adult with an advanced solid tumor such as melanoma, head and neck, liver or kidney cancer. Source: CD4+ or CD8+ T cells sorted from blood, taken in a trial of the OX40 agonist ivuxolimab. This chain joins TRBV2 and TRBJ2-4, with 13 nucleotides matching TRBD2. The CDR3, as DNA: TGTGCCAGCACAAAAGGTTGGGGCGGGACTAGCGGGATGATAAACATTCAGTACTTC. Encoded protein: CASTKGWGGTSGMINIQYF.